Described below is a single TCR beta chain sequence and its context. This sample was included in a study of blood T cell repertoires in COVID-19. Germline V gene sequence: CDR1 ENHRY, CDR2 SYGVKD. This CDR3 is 14 amino acids long. V was pared by 5 bases and J by 4 bases, with 11 bases between. Here immunoSEQ multiplex PCR was the method, and the copy in TCRdb shows in-frame clones only, minus some. Of a few hundred thousand clones listed, roughly 88% are singletons. The clonotype originates from a man older than 75 with acute or convalescent COVID-19. The chain couples TRBV10-3 to TRBJ1-4; a weak D match, TRBD1 (5 bases). The sample comprised peripheral blood. The CDR3 spells CAISLDTLNEKLFF. DNA for the CDR3: TGTGCCATCAGTTTGGACACCCTTAATGAAAAACTGTTTTTT.